The following is a T cell receptor beta chain sequence with its context. This entry is derived from a study of blood T cell repertoires in COVID-19. Overall study: The samples span acute and convalescent COVID-19 from the United States, Italy and Spain. Sample material is recorded as cDNA or gDNA derived from T cells, B-cell-depleted T cells, or PBMCs.

The germline gives CDR1 MNHNS, CDR2 SASEGT. V lost 4 bases, J lost 1 base, and 19 bases lay in between. The CDR3 totals 17 residues. Original methodology: Estimated nucleated cell counts came from reference gene primer amplification. Method: immunoSEQ multiplex PCR; TCRdb's copy keeps in-frame clones and lacks some. From that table come the V and J calls and clone size; the DNA was used to work out D and trimming. The table has 150,000 to 200,000 clones, approximately 85% seen once. The specimen sequenced was peripheral blood. The V gene is TRBV6-1, the J gene TRBJ2-5, with D possibly being TRBD1 (5 bases). This sequence was found in a woman aged 55 to 70 with acute or convalescent COVID-19. CDR3 DNA: TGTGCCAGCAGTGGTGCTATCGTGCAGGGCCCCCAAGAGACCCAGTACTTC. Residues: CASSGAIVQGPQETQYF.